What follows are 15 T cell receptor beta chains derived from one specimen sequenced in a study of cytomegalovirus exposure and HLA in healthy donors. Primers included in the PCR were 60 Vbeta and 13 Jbeta primers. This table comes from immunoSEQ multiplex PCR, and its TCRdb copy is limited to in-frame clones, with some not included. Altogether about 120,000 clones are present, over 70% being singletons, with the ten largest covering 1.5%. The source material was PBMCs. These receptors came from a woman aged 18-29 years in good health and CMV-seronegative.

The genes are TRBV25-1 and TRBJ1-2; D perhaps matches TRBD1 (5 bases). The CDR3 covers 13 residues. The V gene lost 7 bases and the J gene lost 2 bases, with 11 bases spanning the gap. Germline CDR1 is MGHDK and CDR2 is SYGVNS. CDR3 sequence reads: CASKSDNNYGYTF. CDR3 sequence (DNA): TGTGCCAGCAAATCGGACAACAACTATGGCTACACCTTC.

The chain employs TRBV6-1 and TRBJ1-1; TRBD1 aligns across 9 bases. Germline V gene lookup returns CDR1 MNHNS and CDR2 SASEGT. The V and J ends lost 4 bases and 1 base, in that order; junction bases with no gene match: 7. CDR3 length equals 16 residues. CDR3 sequence reads: CASSGIPGQGNTEAFF. CDR3 sequence (DNA): TGTGCCAGCAGTGGGATACCGGGACAGGGGAACACTGAAGCTTTCTTT.

The chain is built from TRBV30 and TRBJ1-1, with D possibly being TRBD1 (5 bases). The CDR3 extends over 13 amino acids. Trimming took off 2 bases at V and 4 bases at J, with 11 bases between the two ends. The germline V gene has CDR1 GTSNPN and CDR2 SVGIG (reference sequence). The CDR3 here is CAWSRTLGTEAFF. CDR3 DNA: TGTGCCTGGAGTAGGACACTCGGCACTGAAGCTTTCTTT. Full variable domain (remainder filled in from reference TRBV30 and TRBJ1-1): SQTIHQWPATLVQPVGSPLSLECTVEGTSNPNLYWYRQAAGRGLQLLFYSVGIGQISSEVPQNLSASRPQDRQFILSSKKLLLSDSGFYLCAWSRTLGTEAFFGQGTRLTVV.

This clone was detected a few times. In DNA, the CDR3 is TGCGCCAGCAGCCCCGGGACAGGTTATGAAAAACTGTTTTTT. This translates into CASSPGTGYEKLFF. The rearrangement joins TRBV5-1 to TRBJ1-4, with 8 positions matching TRBD1. The CDR3 extends over 14 amino acids. The V gene's germline CDR1 is SGHRS and CDR2 YFSETQ. With 4 bases clipped from V and 6 bases from J, the junction kept 5 bases outside the gene matches. The variable domain in full, with the rest retrieved from reference TRBV5-1 and TRBJ1-4, is KAGVTQTPRYLIKTRGQQVTLSCSPISGHRSVSWYQQTPGQGLQFLFEYFSETQRNKGNFPGRFSGRQFSNSRSEMNVSTLELGDSALYLCASSPGTGYEKLFFGSGTQLSVL.

The chain has TRBV5-8 and TRBJ2-3; D ambiguous. The CDR3 consists of 13 residues. V was trimmed by 4 bases and J by 3 bases, leaving 9 bases between them. Germline lookup yields CDR1 SGHTS and CDR2 YDEGEE. The CDR3 bases are TGTGCCAGCAGCGTTCTATTTACAGATACGCAGTATTTT. It encodes CASSVLFTDTQYF.

V is TRBV6-5 and J is TRBJ2-5; D might be TRBD2 (6 bases). Germline V gives CDR1 MNHEY, CDR2 SVGAGI. This CDR3 has 14 residues. The germline V and J ends were trimmed by 8 bases and 3 bases, with 16 bases remaining between them. The CDR3 nucleotides read TGTGCCAGCTCGAGCCCGGGGGTTAAAGAGACCCAGTACTTC. Translating gives CASSSPGVKETQYF.

The rearrangement joins TRBV30 to TRBJ1-1; possible D gene TRBD1, 6 bases. The V gene lost 4 bases and the J gene lost 1 base, with 7 bases spanning the gap. Germline V gene lookup returns CDR1 GTSNPN and CDR2 SVGIG (reference sequence). There are 12 residues in the CDR3. The CDR3 here is CAWKGGNTEAFF. For the CDR3, the DNA is TGTGCCTGGAAAGGGGGGAACACTGAAGCTTTCTTT. Variable domain in full (rest from reference TRBV30 and TRBJ1-1): SQTIHQWPATLVQPVGSPLSLECTVEGTSNPNLYWYRQAAGRGLQLLFYSVGIGQISSEVPQNLSASRPQDRQFILSSKKLLLSDSGFYLCAWKGGNTEAFFGQGTRLTVV.

This sequence joins TRBV4-3 and TRBJ1-1; a possible D gene is TRBD1 (6 bases). From germline, CDR1 is LGHNA and CDR2 YSLEER. There are 17 residues in the CDR3. Between the trimmed V and J ends, which lost 2 bases and 1 base, there was a span of 17 bases. CDR3 residues: CASSQRFGTNQNTEAFF. The CDR3 nucleotides read TGCGCCAGCAGCCAACGGTTTGGGACAAACCAGAACACTGAAGCTTTCTTT.

CDR3 region: CASSPQGKVGSPLHF. CDR3 DNA: TGTGCCAGCAGCCCTCAGGGGAAGGTAGGATCACCCCTCCACTTT. The J gene is TRBJ1-6, the V gene TRBV27, with D perhaps matching TRBD1 (6 bases). CDR3 length: 15 residues. Trimming cost V 6 bases and J 10 bases, with 19 bases left between them. Looked up from germline, CDR1 is MNHEY and CDR2 is SMNVEV (reference sequence).

The chain is built from TRBV7-6 and TRBJ2-3, with TRBD1 matching over 8 bases. Germline loops: CDR1 SGHVS, CDR2 FNYEAQ. This CDR3 has 16 amino acids. With V trimmed by 2 bases and J by 3 bases, 7 bases remained unmatched. The CDR3 sequence is CASSLQAGGRTDTQYF. The CDR3 region has the DNA TGTGCCAGCAGCTTACAGGCAGGGGGCAGGACAGATACGCAGTATTTT.

This clone appeared once. The gene calls are TRBV28 and TRBJ1-2, with a possible D match to TRBD1 (5 bases). In germline, CDR1 is MDHEN, CDR2 SYDVKM. CDR3 size: 13 residues. The V end was cut by 2 bases, the J end by 3 bases, with 7 bases between. CDR3 residues: CASSLAGYYGYTF. CDR3 DNA sequence: TGTGCCAGCAGTTTAGCAGGGTACTATGGCTACACCTTC.

CDR3 in DNA: TGCGCCAGCAGCCCCCAGAGCCGGGTGAACACTGAAGCTTTCTTT. Translating gives CASSPQSRVNTEAFF. The V gene is TRBV4-3, the J gene TRBJ1-1; D is unresolved. The CDR3 has 15 residues. V was pared by 4 bases and J by 0 bases, with 12 bases between. The germline CDR1 and CDR2 sequences are LGHNA and YSLEER.

V is TRBV7-9 and J is TRBJ2-1, with 9 bases that match TRBD2. The CDR3 is 17 amino acids. Unmatched junction bases numbered 7, after V lost 0 bases and J lost 4 bases. Germline values: CDR1 SEHNR, CDR2 FQNEAQ (reference sequence). CDR3 protein: CASSLALASGVYNEQFF. CDR3 nucleotide sequence: TGTGCCAGCAGCTTAGCGCTGGCTAGCGGGGTATACAATGAGCAGTTCTTC.

The chain has TRBV18 and TRBJ1-1; D is possibly TRBD1 (5 bases). Germline V CDR1 and CDR2: KGHSH, LQKENI. V dropped 4 bases and J dropped 4 bases, with 10 bases sitting between them. CDR3 length: 13 amino acids. The CDR3 spells CASSLLDSTEAFF. CDR3 bases: TGTGCCAGCTCACTACTTGACAGCACTGAAGCTTTCTTT. Based on the CDR3 plus reference TRBV18 and TRBJ1-1, the full variable domain is NAGVMQNPRHLVRRRGQEARLRCSPMKGHSHVYWYRQLPEEGLKFMVYLQKENIIDESGMPKERFSAEFPKEGPSILRIQQVVRGDSAAYFCASSLLDSTEAFFGQGTRLTVV.

The chain links TRBV19 to TRBJ1-1; 10 bases map to TRBD1. The CDR3 runs to 19 residues. V shed 4 bases, J shed 0 bases, and the junction held 14 bases outside the gene matches. CDR1 is LNHDA, CDR2 SQIVND, per germline (reference sequence). CDR3 protein: CASSTPDRGRNQMNTEAFF. CDR3 bases: TGTGCCAGTAGTACGCCTGACAGGGGGCGAAATCAAATGAACACTGAAGCTTTCTTT.